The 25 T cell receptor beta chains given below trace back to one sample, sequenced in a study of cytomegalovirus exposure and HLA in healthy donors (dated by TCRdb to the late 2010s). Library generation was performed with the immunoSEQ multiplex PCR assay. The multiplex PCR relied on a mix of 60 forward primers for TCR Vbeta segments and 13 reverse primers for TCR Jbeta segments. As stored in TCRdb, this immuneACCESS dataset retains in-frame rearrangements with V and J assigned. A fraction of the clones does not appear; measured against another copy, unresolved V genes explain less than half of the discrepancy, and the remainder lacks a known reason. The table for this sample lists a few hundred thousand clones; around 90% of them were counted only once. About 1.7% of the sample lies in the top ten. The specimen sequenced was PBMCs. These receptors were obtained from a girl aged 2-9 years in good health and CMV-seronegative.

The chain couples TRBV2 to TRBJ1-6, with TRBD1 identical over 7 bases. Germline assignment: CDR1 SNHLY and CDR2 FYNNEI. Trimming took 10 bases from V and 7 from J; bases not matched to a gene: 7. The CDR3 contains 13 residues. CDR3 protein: CATSGQANSPLHF. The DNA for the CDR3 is TGTGCCACCTCAGGACAGGCAAATTCACCCCTCCACTTT. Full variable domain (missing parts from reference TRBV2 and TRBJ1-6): EPEVTQTPSHQVTQMGQEVILRCVPISNHLYFYWYRQILGQKVEFLVSFYNNEISEKSEIFDDQFSVERPDGSNFTLKIRSTKLEDSAMYFCATSGQANSPLHFGNGTRLTVT.

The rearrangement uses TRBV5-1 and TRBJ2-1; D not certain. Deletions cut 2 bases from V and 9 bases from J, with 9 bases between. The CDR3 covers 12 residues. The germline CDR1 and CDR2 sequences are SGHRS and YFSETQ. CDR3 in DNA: TGCGCCAGCAGCTTAGCATCCCCTGAGCAGTTCTTC. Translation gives CASSLASPEQFF.

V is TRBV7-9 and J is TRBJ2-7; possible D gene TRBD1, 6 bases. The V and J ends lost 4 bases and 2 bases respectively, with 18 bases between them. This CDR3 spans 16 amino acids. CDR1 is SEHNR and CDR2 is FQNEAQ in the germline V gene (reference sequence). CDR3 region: CASSSDRPSSTYEQYF. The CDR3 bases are TGTGCCAGCAGCTCGGACAGACCCTCCTCAACCTACGAGCAGTACTTC.

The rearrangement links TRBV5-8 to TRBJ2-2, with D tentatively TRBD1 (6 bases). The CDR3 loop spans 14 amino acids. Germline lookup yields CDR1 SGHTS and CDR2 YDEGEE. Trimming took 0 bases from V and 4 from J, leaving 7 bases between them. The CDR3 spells CASSLAGVTGELFF. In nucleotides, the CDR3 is TGTGCCAGCAGCTTGGCAGGGGTCACCGGGGAGCTGTTTTTT. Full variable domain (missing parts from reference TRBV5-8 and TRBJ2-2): EAGVTQSPTHLIKTRGQQATLRCSPISGHTSVYWYQQALGLGLQFLLWYDEGEERNRGNFPPRFSGRQFPNYSSELNVNALELEDSALYLCASSLAGVTGELFFGEGSRLTVL.

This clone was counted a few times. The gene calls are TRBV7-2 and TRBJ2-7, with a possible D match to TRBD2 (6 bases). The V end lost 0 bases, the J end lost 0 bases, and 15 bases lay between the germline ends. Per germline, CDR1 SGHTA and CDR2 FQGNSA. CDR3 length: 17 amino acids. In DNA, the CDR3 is TGTGCCAGCAGCTTAGCGCTCTGGGAGGATAGCTCCTACGAGCAGTACTTC. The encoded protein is CASSLALWEDSSYEQYF.

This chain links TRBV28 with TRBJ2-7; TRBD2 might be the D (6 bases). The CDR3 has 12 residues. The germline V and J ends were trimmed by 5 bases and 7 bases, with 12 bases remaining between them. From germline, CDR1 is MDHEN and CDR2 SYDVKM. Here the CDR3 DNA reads TGTGCCAGCAGTCTACCCCGGGGGGAGCAGTACTTC. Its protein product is CASSLPRGEQYF.

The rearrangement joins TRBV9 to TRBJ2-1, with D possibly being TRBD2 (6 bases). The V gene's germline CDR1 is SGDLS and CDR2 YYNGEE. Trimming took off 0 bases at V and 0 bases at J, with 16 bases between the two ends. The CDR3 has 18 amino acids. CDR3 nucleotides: TGTGCCAGCAGCGTAGTCGGACTATCCGGGAGCTCCTACAATGAGCAGTTCTTC. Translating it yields CASSVVGLSGSSYNEQFF.

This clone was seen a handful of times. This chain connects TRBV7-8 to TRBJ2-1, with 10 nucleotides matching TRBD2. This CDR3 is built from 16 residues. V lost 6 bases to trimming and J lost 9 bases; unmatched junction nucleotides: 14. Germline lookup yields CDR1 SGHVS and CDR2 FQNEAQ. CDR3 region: CASRDTAASGRGEQFF. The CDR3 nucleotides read TGTGCCAGCAGGGATACGGCGGCTAGCGGGAGAGGTGAGCAGTTCTTC.

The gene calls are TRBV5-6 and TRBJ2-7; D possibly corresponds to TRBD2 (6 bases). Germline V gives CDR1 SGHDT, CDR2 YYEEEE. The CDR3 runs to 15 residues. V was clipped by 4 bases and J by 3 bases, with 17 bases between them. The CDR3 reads CASSRRGTKNYEQYF. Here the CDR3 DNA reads TGTGCCAGCAGCCGTCGCGGGACCAAGAACTACGAGCAGTACTTC.

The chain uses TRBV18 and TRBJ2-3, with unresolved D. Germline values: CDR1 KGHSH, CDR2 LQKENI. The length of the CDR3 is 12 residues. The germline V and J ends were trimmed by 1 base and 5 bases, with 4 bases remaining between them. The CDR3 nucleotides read TGTGCCAGCTCACCACTGAGAGATACGCAGTATTTT. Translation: CASSPLRDTQYF.

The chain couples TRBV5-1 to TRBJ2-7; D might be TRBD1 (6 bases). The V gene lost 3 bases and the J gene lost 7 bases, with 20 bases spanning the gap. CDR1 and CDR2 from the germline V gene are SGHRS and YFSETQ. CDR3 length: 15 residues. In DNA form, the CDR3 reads TGCGCCAGCAGCTCGATGGGGACACCTTCTAAGGAGCAGTACTTC. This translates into CASSSMGTPSKEQYF.

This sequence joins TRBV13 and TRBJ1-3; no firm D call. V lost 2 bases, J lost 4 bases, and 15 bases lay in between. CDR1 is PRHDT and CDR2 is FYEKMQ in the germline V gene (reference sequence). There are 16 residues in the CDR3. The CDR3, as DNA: TGTGCCAGCAGCTTACTGGATGCGGTCGTAGGAAACACCATATATTTT. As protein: CASSLLDAVVGNTIYF.

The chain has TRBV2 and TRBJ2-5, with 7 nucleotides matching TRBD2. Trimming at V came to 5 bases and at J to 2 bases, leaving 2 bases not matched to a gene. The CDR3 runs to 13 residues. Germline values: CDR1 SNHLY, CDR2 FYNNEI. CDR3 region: CASSWTSQETQYF. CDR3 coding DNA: TGTGCCAGCAGTTGGACTAGTCAAGAGACCCAGTACTTC.

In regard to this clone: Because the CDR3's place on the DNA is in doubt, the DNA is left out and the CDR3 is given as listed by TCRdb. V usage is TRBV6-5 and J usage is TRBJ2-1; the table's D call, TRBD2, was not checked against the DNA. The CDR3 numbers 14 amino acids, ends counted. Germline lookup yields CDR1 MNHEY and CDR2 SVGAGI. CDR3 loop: CASSTSGGHNEQFF.

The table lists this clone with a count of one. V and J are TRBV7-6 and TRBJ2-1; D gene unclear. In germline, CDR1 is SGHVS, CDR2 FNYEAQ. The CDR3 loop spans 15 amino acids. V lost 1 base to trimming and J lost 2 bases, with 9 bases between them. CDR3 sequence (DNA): TGTGCCAGCAGCTTAGGCGGAACCACCTACAATGAGCAGTTCTTC. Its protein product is CASSLGGTTYNEQFF. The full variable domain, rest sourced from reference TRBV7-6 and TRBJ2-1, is GAGVSQSPRYKVTKRGQDVALRCDPISGHVSLYWYRQALGQGPEFLTYFNYEAQQDKSGLPNDRFSAERPEGSISTLTIQRTEQRDSAMYRCASSLGGTTYNEQFFGPGTRLTVL.

In DNA form, the CDR3 reads TGTGCCAGCAGTACGGGACTAGCCGCAGATACGCAGTATTTT. It specifies CASSTGLAADTQYF. The chain is built from TRBV27 and TRBJ2-3, with 9 bases aligning to TRBD2. The CDR3 is 14 amino acids. Germline-derived CDR1 and CDR2 are MNHEY and SMNVEV (reference sequence). The J segment lost 4 bases and the V segment lost 5 bases, leaving 4 bases of the junction unmatched.

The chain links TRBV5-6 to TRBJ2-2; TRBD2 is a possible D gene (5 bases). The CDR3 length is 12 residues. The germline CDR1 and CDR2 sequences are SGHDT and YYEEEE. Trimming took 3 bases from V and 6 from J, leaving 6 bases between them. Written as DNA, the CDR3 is TGTGCCAGCAGCTACGGGGCCGGGGAGCTGTTTTTT. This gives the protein CASSYGAGELFF.

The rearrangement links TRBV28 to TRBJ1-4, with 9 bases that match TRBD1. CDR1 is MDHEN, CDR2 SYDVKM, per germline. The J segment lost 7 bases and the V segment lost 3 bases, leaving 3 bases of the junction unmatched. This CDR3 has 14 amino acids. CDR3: CASSLDRGSEKLFF. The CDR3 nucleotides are TGTGCCAGCAGTTTGGACAGGGGCTCTGAAAAACTGTTTTTT.

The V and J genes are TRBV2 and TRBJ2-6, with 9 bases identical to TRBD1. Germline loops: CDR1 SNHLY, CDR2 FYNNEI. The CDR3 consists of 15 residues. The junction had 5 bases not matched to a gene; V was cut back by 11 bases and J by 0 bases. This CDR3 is CAGGTGISGANVLTF. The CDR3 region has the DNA TGTGCCGGGGGGACAGGGATCTCTGGGGCCAACGTCCTGACTTTC. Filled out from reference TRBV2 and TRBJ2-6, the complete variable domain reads EPEVTQTPSHQVTQMGQEVILRCVPISNHLYFYWYRQILGQKVEFLVSFYNNEISEKSEIFDDQFSVERPDGSNFTLKIRSTKLEDSAMYFCAGGTGISGANVLTFGAGSRLTVL.

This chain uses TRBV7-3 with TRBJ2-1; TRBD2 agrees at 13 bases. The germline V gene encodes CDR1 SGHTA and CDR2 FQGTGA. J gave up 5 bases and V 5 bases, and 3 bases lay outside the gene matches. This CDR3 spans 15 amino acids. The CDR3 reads CASSPGTSGDNEQFF. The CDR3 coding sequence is TGTGCCAGCAGCCCCGGGACTAGCGGGGACAATGAGCAGTTCTTC.

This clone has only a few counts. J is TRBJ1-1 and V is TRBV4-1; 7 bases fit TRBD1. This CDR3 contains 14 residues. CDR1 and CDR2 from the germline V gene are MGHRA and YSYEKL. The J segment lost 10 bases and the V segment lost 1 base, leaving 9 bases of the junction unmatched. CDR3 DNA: TGCGCCAGCAGCCAAGCCTCAGGGGGGCTAGGAGCTTTCTTT. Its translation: CASSQASGGLGAFF.

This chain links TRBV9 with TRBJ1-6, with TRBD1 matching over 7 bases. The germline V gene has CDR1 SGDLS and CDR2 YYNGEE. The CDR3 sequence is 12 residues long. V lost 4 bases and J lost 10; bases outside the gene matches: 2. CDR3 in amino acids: CASSLGGSPLHF. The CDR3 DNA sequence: TGTGCCAGCAGCCTAGGGGGCTCACCCCTCCACTTT. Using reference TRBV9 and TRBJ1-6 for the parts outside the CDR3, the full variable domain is DSGVTQTPKHLITATGQRVTLRCSPRSGDLSVYWYQQSLDQGLQFLIQYYNGEERAKGNILERFSAQQFPDLHSELNLSSLELGDSALYFCASSLGGSPLHFGNGTRLTVT.

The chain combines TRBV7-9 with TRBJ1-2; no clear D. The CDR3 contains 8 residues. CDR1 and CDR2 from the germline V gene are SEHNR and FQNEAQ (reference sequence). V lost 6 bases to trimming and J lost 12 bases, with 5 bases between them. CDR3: CASSSDTF. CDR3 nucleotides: TGTGCCAGCAGTTCCGACACCTTC. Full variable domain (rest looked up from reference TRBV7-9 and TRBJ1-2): DTGVSQNPRHKITKRGQNVTFRCDPISEHNRLYWYRQTLGQGPEFLTYFQNEAQLEKSRLLSDRFSAERPKGSFSTLEIQRTEQGDSAMYLCASSSDTFGSGTRLTVV.

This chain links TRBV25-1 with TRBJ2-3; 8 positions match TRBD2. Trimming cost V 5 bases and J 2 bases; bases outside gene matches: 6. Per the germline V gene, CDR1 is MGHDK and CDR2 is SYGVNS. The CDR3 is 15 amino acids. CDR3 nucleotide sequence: TGTGCCAGCAGTCAAATAGCGGGAATCACAGATACGCAGTATTTT. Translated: CASSQIAGITDTQYF.

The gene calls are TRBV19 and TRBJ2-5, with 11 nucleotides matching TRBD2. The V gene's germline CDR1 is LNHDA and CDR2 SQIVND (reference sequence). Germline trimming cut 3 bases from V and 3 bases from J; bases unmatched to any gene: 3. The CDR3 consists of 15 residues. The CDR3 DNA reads TGTGCCAGTAGTATGGGTAGCGGGGGGGAAGAGACCCAGTACTTC. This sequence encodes CASSMGSGGEETQYF.